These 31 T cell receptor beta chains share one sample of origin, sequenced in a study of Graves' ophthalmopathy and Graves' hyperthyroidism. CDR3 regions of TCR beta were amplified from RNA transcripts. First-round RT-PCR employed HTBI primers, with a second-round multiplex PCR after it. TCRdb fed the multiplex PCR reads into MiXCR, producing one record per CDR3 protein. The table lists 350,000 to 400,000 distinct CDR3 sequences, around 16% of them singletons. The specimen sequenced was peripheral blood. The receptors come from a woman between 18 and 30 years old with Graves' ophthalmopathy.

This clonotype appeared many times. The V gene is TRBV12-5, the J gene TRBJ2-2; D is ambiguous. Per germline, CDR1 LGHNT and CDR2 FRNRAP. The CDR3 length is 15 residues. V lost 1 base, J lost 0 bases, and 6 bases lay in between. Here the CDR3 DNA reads TGTGCTAGTGGTTTGGGGGCGCCGAACACCGGGGAGCTGTTTTTT. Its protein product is CASGLGAPNTGELFF. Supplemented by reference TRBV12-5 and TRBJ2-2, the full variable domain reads DARVTQTPRHKVTEMGQEVTMRCQPILGHNTVFWYRQTMMQGLELLAYFRNRAPLDDSGMPKDRFSAEMPDATLATLKIQPSEPRDSAVYFCASGLGAPNTGELFFGEGSRLTVL.

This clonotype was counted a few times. CDR3 protein: CASTSGGTGVGGEAFF. Here the CDR3 DNA reads TGTGCCAGCACCTCAGGGGGGACAGGGGTGGGTGGTGAAGCTTTCTTT. The genes are TRBV25-1 and TRBJ1-1; 10 bases fit TRBD1. Germline V gene lookup returns CDR1 MGHDK and CDR2 SYGVNS. The CDR3 spans 16 residues. V lost 7 bases and J lost 7; bases outside the gene matches: 15.

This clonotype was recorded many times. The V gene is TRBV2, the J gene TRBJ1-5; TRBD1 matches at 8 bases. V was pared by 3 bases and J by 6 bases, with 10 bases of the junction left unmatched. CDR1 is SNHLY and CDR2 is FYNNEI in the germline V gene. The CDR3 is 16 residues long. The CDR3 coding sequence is TGTGCCAGCAGTGATCGAGTGGCAGGGGGCGGTCAGCCCCAGCATTTT. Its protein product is CASSDRVAGGGQPQHF.

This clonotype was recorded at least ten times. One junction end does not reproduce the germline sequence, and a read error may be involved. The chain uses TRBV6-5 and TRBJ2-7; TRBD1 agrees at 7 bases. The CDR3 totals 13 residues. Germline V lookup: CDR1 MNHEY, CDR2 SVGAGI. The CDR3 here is CASTYGQANEQYF. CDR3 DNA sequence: TGTGCCAGCACTTACGGACAGGCCAACGAGCAGTACTTC.

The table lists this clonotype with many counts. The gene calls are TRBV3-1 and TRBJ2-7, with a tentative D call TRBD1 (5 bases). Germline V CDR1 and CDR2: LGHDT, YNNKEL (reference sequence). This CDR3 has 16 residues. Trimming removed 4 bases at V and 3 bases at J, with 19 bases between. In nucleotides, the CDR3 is TGTGCCAGCAGCCCACGAGTCTCACAGGAGTACTACGAGCAGTACTTC. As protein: CASSPRVSQEYYEQYF.

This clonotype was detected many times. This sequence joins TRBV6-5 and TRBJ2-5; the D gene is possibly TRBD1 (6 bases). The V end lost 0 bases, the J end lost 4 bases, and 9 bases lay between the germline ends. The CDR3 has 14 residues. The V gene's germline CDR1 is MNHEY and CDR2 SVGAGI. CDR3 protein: CASSYSAQGETQYF. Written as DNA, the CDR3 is TGTGCCAGCAGTTACTCGGCACAGGGAGAGACCCAGTACTTC.

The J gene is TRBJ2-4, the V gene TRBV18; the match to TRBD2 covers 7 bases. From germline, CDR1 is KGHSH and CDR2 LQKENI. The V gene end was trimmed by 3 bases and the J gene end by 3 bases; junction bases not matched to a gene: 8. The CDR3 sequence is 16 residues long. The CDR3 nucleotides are TGTGCCAGCTCACCTGACACCCAGCGGGGCAAAAACATTCAGTACTTC. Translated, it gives CASSPDTQRGKNIQYF.

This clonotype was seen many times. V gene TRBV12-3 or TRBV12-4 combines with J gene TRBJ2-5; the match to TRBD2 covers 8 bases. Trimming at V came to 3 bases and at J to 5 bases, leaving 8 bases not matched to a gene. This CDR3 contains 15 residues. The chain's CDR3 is CASSFGQRGMETQYF. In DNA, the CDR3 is TGTGCCAGCAGTTTCGGACAGCGGGGGATGGAGACCCAGTACTTC.

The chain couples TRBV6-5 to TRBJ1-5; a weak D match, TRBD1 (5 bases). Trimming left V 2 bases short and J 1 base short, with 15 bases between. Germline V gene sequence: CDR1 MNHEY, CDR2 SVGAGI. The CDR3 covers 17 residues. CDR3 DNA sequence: TGTGCCAGCAGTTACGGTGGAGGGGAGCCGAGCAATCAGCCCCAGCATTTT. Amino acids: CASSYGGGEPSNQPQHF.

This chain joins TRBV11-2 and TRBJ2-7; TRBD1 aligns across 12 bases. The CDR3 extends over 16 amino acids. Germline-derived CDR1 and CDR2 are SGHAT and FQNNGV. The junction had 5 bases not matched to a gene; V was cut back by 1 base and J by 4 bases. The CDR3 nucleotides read TGTGCCAGCAGCTTAGTGGGGACAGGGGGCGCGTACGAGCAGTACTTC. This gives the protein CASSLVGTGGAYEQYF.

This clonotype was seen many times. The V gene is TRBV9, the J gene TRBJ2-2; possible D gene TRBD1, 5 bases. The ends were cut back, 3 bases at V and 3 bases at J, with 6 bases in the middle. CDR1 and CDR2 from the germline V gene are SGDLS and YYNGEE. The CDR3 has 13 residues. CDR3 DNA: TGTGCCAGCAGCGCAGGGTACACCGGGGAGCTGTTTTTT. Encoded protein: CASSAGYTGELFF.

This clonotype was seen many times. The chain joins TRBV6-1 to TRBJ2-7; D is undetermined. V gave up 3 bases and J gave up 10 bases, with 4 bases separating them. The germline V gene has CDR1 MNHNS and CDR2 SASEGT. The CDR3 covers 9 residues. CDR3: CASSDYQYF. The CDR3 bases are TGTGCCAGCAGTGACTACCAGTACTTC.

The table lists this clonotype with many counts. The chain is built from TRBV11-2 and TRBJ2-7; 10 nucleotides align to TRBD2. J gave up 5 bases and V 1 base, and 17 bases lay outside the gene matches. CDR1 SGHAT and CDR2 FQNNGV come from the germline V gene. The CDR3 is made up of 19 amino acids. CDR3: CASSLVLRSSGTSEDEQYF. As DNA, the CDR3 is TGTGCCAGCAGCTTAGTACTTAGGTCGTCCGGGACTAGCGAAGACGAGCAGTACTTC. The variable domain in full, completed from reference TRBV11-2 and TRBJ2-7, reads EAGVAQSPRYKIIEKRQSVAFWCNPISGHATLYWYQQILGQGPKLLIQFQNNGVVDDSQLPKDRFSAERLKGVDSTLKIQPAKLEDSAVYLCASSLVLRSSGTSEDEQYFGPGTRLTVT.

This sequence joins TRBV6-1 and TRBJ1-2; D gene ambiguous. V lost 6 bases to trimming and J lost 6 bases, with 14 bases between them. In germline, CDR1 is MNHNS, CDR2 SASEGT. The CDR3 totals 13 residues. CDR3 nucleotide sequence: TGTGCCAGCAGAGAGCAGCTAGAGCATGGCTACACCTTC. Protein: CASREQLEHGYTF.

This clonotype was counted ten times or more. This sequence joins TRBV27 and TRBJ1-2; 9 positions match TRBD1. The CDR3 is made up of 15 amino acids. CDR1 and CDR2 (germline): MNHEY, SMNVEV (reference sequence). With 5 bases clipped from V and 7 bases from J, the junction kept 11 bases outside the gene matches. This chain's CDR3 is CASSPPGQGSLGYTF. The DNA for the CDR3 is TGTGCCAGCAGTCCCCCGGGACAGGGAAGTCTTGGCTACACCTTC.

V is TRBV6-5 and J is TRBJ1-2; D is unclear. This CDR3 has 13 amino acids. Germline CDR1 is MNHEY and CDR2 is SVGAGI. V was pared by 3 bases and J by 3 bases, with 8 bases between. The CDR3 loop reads CASSYGQYYGYTF. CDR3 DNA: TGTGCCAGCAGTTATGGCCAGTACTATGGCTACACCTTC.

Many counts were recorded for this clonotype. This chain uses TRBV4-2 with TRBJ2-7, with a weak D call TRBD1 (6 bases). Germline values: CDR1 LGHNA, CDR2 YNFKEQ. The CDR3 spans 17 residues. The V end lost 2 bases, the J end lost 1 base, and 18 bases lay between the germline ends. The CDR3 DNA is TGTGCCAGCAGCCAACAGGGGAAGGGGCTAAGTTCCTACGAGCAGTACTTC. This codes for CASSQQGKGLSSYEQYF.

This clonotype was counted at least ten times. The CDR3 coding sequence is TGTGCCAGCAGCCGAATATCGAACAGGGCAGGTTACGAGCAGTACTTC. Translation: CASSRISNRAGYEQYF. V and J are TRBV27 and TRBJ2-7, with a possible D match to TRBD1 (6 bases). The CDR3 contains 16 residues. The germline V and J ends were trimmed by 6 bases and 4 bases, with 22 bases remaining between them. CDR1 MNHEY and CDR2 SMNVEV come from the germline V gene (reference sequence).

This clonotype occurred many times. CDR3 residues: CASSPDVFAGNTEAFF. Written as DNA, the CDR3 is TGTGCCAGCAGTCCCGATGTGTTCGCGGGGAACACTGAAGCTTTCTTT. The rearrangement links TRBV3-1 to TRBJ1-1, with unresolved D. This CDR3 is 16 amino acids long. Looked up from germline, CDR1 is LGHDT and CDR2 is YNNKEL (reference sequence). Trimming cost V 6 bases and J 1 base, with 18 bases left between them.

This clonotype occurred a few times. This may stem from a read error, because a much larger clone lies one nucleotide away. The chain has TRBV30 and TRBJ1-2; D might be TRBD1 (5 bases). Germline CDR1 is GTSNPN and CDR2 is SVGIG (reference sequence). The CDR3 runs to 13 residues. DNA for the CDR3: TGTGCCTGGAGACCCCGGGGGGGGTATGGCCACACCTTC. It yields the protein CAWRPRGGYGHTF.

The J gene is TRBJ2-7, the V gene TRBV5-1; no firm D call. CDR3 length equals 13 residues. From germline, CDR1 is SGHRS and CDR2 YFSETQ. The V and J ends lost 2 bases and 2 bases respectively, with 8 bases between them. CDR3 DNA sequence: TGCGCCAGCAGCTTCGGCTATACCTACGAGCAGTACTTC. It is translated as CASSFGYTYEQYF.

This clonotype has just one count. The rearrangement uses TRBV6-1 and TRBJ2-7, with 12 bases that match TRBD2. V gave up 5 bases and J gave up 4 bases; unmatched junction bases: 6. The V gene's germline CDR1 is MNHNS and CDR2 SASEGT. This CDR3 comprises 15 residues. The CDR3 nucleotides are TGTGCCAGCAGTCAAGGGACTAGCGGGCGGTACGAGCAGTACTTC. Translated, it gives CASSQGTSGRYEQYF.

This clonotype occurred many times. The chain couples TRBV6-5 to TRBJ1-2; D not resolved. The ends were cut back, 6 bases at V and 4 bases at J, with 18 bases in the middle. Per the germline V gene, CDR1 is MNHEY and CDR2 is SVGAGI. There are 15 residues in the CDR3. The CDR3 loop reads CASSAPAEGFYGYTF. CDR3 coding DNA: TGTGCCAGCAGCGCCCCCGCGGAAGGGTTCTATGGCTACACCTTC.

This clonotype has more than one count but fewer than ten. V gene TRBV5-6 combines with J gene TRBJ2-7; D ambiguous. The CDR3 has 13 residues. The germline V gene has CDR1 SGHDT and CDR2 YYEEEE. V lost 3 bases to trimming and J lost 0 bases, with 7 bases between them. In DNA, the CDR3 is TGTGCCAGCAGCTCCGGGTTCTCCTACGAGCAGTACTTC. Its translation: CASSSGFSYEQYF.

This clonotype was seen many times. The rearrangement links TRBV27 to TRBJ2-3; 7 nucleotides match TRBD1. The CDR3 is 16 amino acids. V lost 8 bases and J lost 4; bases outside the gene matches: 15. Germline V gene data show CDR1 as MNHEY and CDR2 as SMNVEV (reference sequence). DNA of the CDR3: TGTGCCAGCCGGAAAATGGGGGACAGCAGGGCAGATACGCAGTATTTT. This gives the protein CASRKMGDSRADTQYF.

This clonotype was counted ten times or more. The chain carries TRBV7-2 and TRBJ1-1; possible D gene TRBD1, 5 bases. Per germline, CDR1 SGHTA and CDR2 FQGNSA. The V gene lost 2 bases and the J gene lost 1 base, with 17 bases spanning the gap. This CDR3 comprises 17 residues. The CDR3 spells CASSLLGLRIGNTEAFF. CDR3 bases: TGTGCCAGCAGCTTATTGGGGCTTCGGATCGGGAACACTGAAGCTTTCTTT.

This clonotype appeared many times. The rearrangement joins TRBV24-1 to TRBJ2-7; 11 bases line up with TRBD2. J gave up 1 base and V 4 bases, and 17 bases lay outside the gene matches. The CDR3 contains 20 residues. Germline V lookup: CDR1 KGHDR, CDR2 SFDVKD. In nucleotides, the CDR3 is TGTGCCACCAGTGACCGGGACAGCACTAAACTAGCGGGAGAATCCTACGAGCAGTACTTC. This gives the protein CATSDRDSTKLAGESYEQYF.

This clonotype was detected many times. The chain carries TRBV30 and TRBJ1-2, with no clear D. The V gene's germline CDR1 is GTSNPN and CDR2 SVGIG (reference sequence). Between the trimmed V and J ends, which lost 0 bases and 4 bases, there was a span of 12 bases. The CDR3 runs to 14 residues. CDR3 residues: CAWSVSGPFYGYTF. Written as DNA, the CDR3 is TGTGCCTGGAGTGTAAGCGGACCTTTCTATGGCTACACCTTC.

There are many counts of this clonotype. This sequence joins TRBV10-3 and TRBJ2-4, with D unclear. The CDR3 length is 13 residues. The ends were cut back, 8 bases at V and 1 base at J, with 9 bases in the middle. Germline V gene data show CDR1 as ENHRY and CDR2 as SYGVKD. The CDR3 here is CAIAPSAKNIQYF. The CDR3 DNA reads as TGTGCCATCGCTCCGTCGGCCAAAAACATTCAGTACTTC.

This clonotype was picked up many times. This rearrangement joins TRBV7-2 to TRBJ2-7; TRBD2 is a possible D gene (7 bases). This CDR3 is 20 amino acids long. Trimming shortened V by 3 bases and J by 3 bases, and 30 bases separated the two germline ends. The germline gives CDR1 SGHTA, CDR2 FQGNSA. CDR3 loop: CASSFPRTQASGTSLYEQYF. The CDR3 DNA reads TGTGCCAGCAGCTTCCCGAGGACGCAAGCCAGCGGGACATCCCTCTACGAGCAGTACTTC.

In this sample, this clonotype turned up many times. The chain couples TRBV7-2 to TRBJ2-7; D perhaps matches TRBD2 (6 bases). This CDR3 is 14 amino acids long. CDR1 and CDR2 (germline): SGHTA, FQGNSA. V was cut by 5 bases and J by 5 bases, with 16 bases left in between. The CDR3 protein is CASSPPGGVHEQYF. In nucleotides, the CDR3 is TGTGCCAGCAGCCCGCCCGGGGGTGTGCACGAGCAGTACTTC.